Presented here are 20 T cell receptor beta chains from one specimen sequenced in a study of cytomegalovirus exposure and HLA in healthy donors. It was with 60 Vbeta and 13 Jbeta primers that the PCR ran. Assay: immunoSEQ multiplex PCR; the TCRdb copy retains only in-frame clones and omits some. The sample shows about 93,000 clones, around 78% of them seen only once. Sequencing input: PBMCs. All receptors come from a man aged 25 to 40 in good health and CMV-seronegative.

This clone was seen a single time. The chain's CDR3 is CASTLGTGYNEQFF. CDR3 coding DNA: TGTGCCAGTACCCTCGGGACAGGGTACAATGAGCAGTTCTTC. This chain uses TRBV19 with TRBJ2-1, with TRBD1 matching 9 bases. The CDR3 is 14 amino acids. Germline CDR1 is LNHDA and CDR2 is SQIVND (reference sequence). Trimming at V came to 7 bases and at J to 4 bases, leaving 5 bases not matched to a gene.

Concerning this clone: The same CDR3 is also encoded by other DNA sequences in this sample. V and J are TRBV5-1 and TRBJ2-3, with D hard to call. CDR3 length: 17 amino acids. V lost 0 bases, J lost 2 bases, and 16 bases lay in between. The germline CDR1 and CDR2 sequences are SGHRS and YFSETQ. This chain's CDR3 is CASSLAASRSLTDTQYF. The CDR3 coding sequence is TGCGCCAGCAGCTTGGCCGCCTCACGGTCCCTCACAGATACGCAGTATTTT.

This clone was picked up one time. V is TRBV7-9 and J is TRBJ1-1, with D possibly TRBD1 on 5 matching bases. Trimming shortened V by 10 bases and J by 4 bases, and 7 bases separated the two germline ends. This CDR3 region has 10 residues. The germline CDR1 and CDR2 sequences are SEHNR and FQNEAQ (reference sequence). CDR3 sequence (DNA): TGTGCCACAGGGATCACTGAAGCTTTCTTT. It is translated as CATGITEAFF.

The gene calls are TRBV2 and TRBJ2-6; no firm D call. The CDR3 consists of 13 residues. Germline loops: CDR1 SNHLY, CDR2 FYNNEI. V was cut by 8 bases and J by 0 bases, with 5 bases left in between. CDR3 amino acids: CASSSSGANVLTF. CDR3 DNA: TGTGCCAGCTCGAGCTCTGGGGCCAACGTCCTGACTTTC.

The chain couples TRBV5-1 to TRBJ2-5, with 9 nucleotides matching TRBD2. With V trimmed by 5 bases and J by 1 base, 6 bases remained unmatched. Germline assignment: CDR1 SGHRS and CDR2 YFSETQ. The CDR3 extends over 15 amino acids. The CDR3 protein is CASRPGTSSQETQYF. CDR3 nucleotides: TGCGCCAGCAGACCCGGGACTAGCAGCCAAGAGACCCAGTACTTC.

The V and J genes are TRBV18 and TRBJ1-2, with TRBD1 matching over 7 bases. The CDR3 is 15 residues long. The J segment lost 13 bases and the V segment lost 5 bases, leaving 19 bases of the junction unmatched. CDR1 and CDR2 (germline): KGHSH, LQKENI. This CDR3 reads CASSNFVETGSAFTF. For the CDR3, the DNA is TGTGCCAGCTCAAACTTCGTTGAGACAGGGTCGGCCTTCACCTTC.

The chain carries TRBV6-6 and TRBJ1-5; D perhaps matches TRBD1 (6 bases). The CDR3 is 15 residues long. From germline, CDR1 is MNHNY and CDR2 SVGAGI (reference sequence). Deletions cut 5 bases from V and 0 bases from J, with 11 bases between. CDR3 sequence: CASSSRGGSNQPQHF. DNA for the CDR3: TGTGCCAGCAGTAGTAGGGGGGGTAGCAATCAGCCCCAGCATTTT.

V is TRBV5-1 and J is TRBJ1-2; 7 bases are shared with TRBD1. Germline CDR1 and CDR2: SGHRS and YFSETQ. The trim removed 6 bases at V and 5 bases at J, leaving 7 bases unmatched. CDR3 size: 13 residues. CDR3 coding DNA: TGCGCCAGCACCTGGGGACAGAGTTATGGCTACACCTTC. Its translation is CASTWGQSYGYTF.

V gene TRBV4-1 combines with J gene TRBJ2-1, with no clear D. V was cut by 0 bases and J by 1 base, with 10 bases left in between. The CDR3 has 16 amino acids. In germline, CDR1 is MGHRA, CDR2 YSYEKL. The CDR3 bases are TGCGCCAGCAGCCAAGAACCAGCGTTGTCCTACAATGAGCAGTTCTTC. This encodes CASSQEPALSYNEQFF.

The rearrangement uses TRBV7-9 and TRBJ1-4, with 11 positions matching TRBD1. The germline V gene encodes CDR1 SEHNR and CDR2 FQNEAQ (reference sequence). The CDR3 covers 14 residues. V shed 6 bases and J 5 bases; nucleotides not matched to a gene: 2. In nucleotides, the CDR3 is TGTGCCAGCAGTTGGACAGGGGGCAATGAAAAACTGTTTTTT. It codes for CASSWTGGNEKLFF.

In this sample, this clone turned up once. The CDR3 DNA follows: TGTGCCAGCAGCTTCGACAGGGGGGACTACAATGAGCAGTTCTTC. It specifies CASSFDRGDYNEQFF. The rearrangement uses TRBV5-4 and TRBJ2-1, with 9 bases identical to TRBD1. The length of the CDR3 is 15 residues. The germline V gene encodes CDR1 SGHNT and CDR2 YYREEE (reference sequence). V lost 2 bases to trimming and J lost 3 bases; unmatched junction nucleotides: 3.

CDR3 sequence (DNA): TGCGCCAGCACTGTGTTGACTAGCGGGACGGGGGAGCTGTTTTTT. Translation: CASTVLTSGTGELFF. The chain uses TRBV10-1 and TRBJ2-2; 11 bases match TRBD2. V gave up 7 bases and J gave up 8 bases; unmatched junction bases: 9. CDR1 and CDR2 (germline): WNHNN, SYGVQD (reference sequence). The CDR3 loop spans 15 amino acids.

J is TRBJ1-5 and V is TRBV6-5, with D unresolved. Germline-derived CDR1 and CDR2 are MNHEY and SVGAGI. Trimming cost V 5 bases and J 0 bases, with 8 bases left between them. This CDR3 contains 14 residues. The CDR3 DNA is TGTGCCAGCAGTGAACGGTTTAGCAATCAGCCCCAGCATTTT. Translating it yields CASSERFSNQPQHF.

The chain has TRBV10-2 and TRBJ1-2, with D perhaps TRBD1 (5 bases). Looked up from germline, CDR1 is WSHSY and CDR2 is SAAADI. Trimming pared 2 bases from V and 2 bases from J, leaving 12 bases between. The CDR3 loop spans 15 amino acids. CDR3 nucleotide sequence: TGCGCCAGCAGTGAGGGGGGGACGGGAAACTATGGCTACACCTTC. As protein: CASSEGGTGNYGYTF.

The chain couples TRBV7-3 to TRBJ1-2, with TRBD1 matching over 7 bases. The length of the CDR3 is 13 residues. CDR1 SGHTA and CDR2 FQGTGA come from the germline V gene. After removal of 4 bases from V and 7 bases from J, the junction contained 6 bases not matched to a gene. This CDR3 reads CASSWGGTAGYTF. The CDR3 DNA reads as TGTGCCAGCAGCTGGGGCGGGACAGCTGGCTACACCTTC.

The chain couples TRBV5-6 to TRBJ1-2, with 10 bases that match TRBD1. Trimming at V came to 5 bases and at J to 0 bases, leaving 10 bases not matched to a gene. Per the germline V gene, CDR1 is SGHDT and CDR2 is YYEEEE. CDR3 length: 17 amino acids. CDR3 amino acids: CASRGNRDRGSNYGYTF. The CDR3 bases are TGTGCCAGCAGGGGAAACCGGGACAGGGGCTCTAACTATGGCTACACCTTC.

The chain links TRBV6-6 to TRBJ2-4; 11 nucleotides line up with TRBD1. The CDR3 is 15 amino acids. Germline V CDR1 and CDR2: MNHNY, SVGAGI (reference sequence). V was pared by 5 bases and J by 6 bases, with 6 bases of the junction left unmatched. The CDR3 protein is CASSGWTGGRNIQYF. The CDR3 DNA reads TGTGCCAGCAGTGGATGGACAGGGGGCAGAAACATTCAGTACTTC.

The chain recombines TRBV5-1 with TRBJ2-2, with D perhaps matching TRBD2 (7 bases). CDR3 length: 15 amino acids. Looked up from germline, CDR1 is SGHRS and CDR2 is YFSETQ. With 3 bases removed from V and 3 bases from J, the gap between germline ends came to 12 bases. The CDR3 loop is CASSSAGAHTGELFF. The CDR3 nucleotides read TGCGCCAGCAGCTCTGCGGGGGCCCACACCGGGGAGCTGTTTTTT.

The genes are TRBV14 and TRBJ2-2, with D possibly matching TRBD1 (5 bases). The CDR3 spans 13 residues. The germline V and J ends were trimmed by 4 bases and 6 bases, with 9 bases remaining between them. Germline loops: CDR1 SGHDN, CDR2 FVKESK. Here the CDR3 reads CASSRQGPGELFF. CDR3 nucleotides: TGTGCCAGCAGCCGTCAGGGTCCCGGGGAGCTGTTTTTT.

The sample holds a few counts of this clone. The genes are TRBV5-1 and TRBJ2-1; 11 bases fit TRBD2. J was trimmed by 6 bases and V by 4 bases; bases with no gene match: 9. CDR3 length equals 16 residues. The germline V gene has CDR1 SGHRS and CDR2 YFSETQ. CDR3 region: CASSGSGLAGFNEQFF. The CDR3 DNA sequence: TGCGCCAGCAGCGGATCTGGACTAGCGGGTTTCAATGAGCAGTTCTTC.